The entry below describes one T cell receptor beta chain. The antigen remains unidentified. These data belong to a study of cytomegalovirus exposure and HLA in healthy donors. Points from the study as a whole: Approximately 160 TCR beta chains were listed as cytomegalovirus-associated.

Primers included in the PCR were 60 Vbeta and 13 Jbeta primers. Only in-frame clones appear in the TCRdb table, and some are missing; sequencing was by immunoSEQ multiplex PCR. The sample carries some 120,000 clones, roughly 80% recorded once. The TCR originated in a man over 45 in good health and CMV-seronegative. Input material: PBMCs.

The CDR3 coding sequence is TGTGCCAGCAGTGCGGGTCTCGACAATGAGCAGTTCTTC. This translates into CASSAGLDNEQFF. The genes are TRBV11-3 and TRBJ2-1, with D possibly being TRBD2 (5 bases). The germline V gene has CDR1 SGHNT and CDR2 YENEEA. The CDR3 contains 13 residues. Trimming shortened V by 6 bases and J by 5 bases, and 11 bases separated the two germline ends.